The sequence of this TCR beta chain was determined in a study of blood T cell repertoires in COVID-19. As for the study in general: Italy, Spain and the United States were the sources of the convalescent and acute COVID-19 samples. PBMCs, B-cell-depleted T cells, or T cells were the source of the cDNA or gDNA that made up the material.

Original data processing: Reference gene primer amplification yielded estimated nucleated cell counts. The method was immunoSEQ multiplex PCR; TCRdb's version includes in-frame clones alone and lacks a portion of them. D and trimming were read from the DNA, whereas the V and J calls and clone size are those reported in that table. The table records 55,000 to 80,000 clones, more than 75% of them present only once. This clonotype was obtained from a human donor in a cohort sampled during active COVID-19. Sequenced: peripheral blood.

CDR3 bases: TGCGCCAGCAGCCAAGGTCGGAGGGCTGGTGAGACCCAGTACTTC. It yields the protein CASSQGRRAGETQYF. The J gene is TRBJ2-5, the V gene TRBV4-1; a weak D match, TRBD2 (6 bases). V was cut by 1 base and J by 5 bases, with 14 bases left in between. The CDR3 spans 15 residues. Germline lookup yields CDR1 MGHRA and CDR2 YSYEKL.